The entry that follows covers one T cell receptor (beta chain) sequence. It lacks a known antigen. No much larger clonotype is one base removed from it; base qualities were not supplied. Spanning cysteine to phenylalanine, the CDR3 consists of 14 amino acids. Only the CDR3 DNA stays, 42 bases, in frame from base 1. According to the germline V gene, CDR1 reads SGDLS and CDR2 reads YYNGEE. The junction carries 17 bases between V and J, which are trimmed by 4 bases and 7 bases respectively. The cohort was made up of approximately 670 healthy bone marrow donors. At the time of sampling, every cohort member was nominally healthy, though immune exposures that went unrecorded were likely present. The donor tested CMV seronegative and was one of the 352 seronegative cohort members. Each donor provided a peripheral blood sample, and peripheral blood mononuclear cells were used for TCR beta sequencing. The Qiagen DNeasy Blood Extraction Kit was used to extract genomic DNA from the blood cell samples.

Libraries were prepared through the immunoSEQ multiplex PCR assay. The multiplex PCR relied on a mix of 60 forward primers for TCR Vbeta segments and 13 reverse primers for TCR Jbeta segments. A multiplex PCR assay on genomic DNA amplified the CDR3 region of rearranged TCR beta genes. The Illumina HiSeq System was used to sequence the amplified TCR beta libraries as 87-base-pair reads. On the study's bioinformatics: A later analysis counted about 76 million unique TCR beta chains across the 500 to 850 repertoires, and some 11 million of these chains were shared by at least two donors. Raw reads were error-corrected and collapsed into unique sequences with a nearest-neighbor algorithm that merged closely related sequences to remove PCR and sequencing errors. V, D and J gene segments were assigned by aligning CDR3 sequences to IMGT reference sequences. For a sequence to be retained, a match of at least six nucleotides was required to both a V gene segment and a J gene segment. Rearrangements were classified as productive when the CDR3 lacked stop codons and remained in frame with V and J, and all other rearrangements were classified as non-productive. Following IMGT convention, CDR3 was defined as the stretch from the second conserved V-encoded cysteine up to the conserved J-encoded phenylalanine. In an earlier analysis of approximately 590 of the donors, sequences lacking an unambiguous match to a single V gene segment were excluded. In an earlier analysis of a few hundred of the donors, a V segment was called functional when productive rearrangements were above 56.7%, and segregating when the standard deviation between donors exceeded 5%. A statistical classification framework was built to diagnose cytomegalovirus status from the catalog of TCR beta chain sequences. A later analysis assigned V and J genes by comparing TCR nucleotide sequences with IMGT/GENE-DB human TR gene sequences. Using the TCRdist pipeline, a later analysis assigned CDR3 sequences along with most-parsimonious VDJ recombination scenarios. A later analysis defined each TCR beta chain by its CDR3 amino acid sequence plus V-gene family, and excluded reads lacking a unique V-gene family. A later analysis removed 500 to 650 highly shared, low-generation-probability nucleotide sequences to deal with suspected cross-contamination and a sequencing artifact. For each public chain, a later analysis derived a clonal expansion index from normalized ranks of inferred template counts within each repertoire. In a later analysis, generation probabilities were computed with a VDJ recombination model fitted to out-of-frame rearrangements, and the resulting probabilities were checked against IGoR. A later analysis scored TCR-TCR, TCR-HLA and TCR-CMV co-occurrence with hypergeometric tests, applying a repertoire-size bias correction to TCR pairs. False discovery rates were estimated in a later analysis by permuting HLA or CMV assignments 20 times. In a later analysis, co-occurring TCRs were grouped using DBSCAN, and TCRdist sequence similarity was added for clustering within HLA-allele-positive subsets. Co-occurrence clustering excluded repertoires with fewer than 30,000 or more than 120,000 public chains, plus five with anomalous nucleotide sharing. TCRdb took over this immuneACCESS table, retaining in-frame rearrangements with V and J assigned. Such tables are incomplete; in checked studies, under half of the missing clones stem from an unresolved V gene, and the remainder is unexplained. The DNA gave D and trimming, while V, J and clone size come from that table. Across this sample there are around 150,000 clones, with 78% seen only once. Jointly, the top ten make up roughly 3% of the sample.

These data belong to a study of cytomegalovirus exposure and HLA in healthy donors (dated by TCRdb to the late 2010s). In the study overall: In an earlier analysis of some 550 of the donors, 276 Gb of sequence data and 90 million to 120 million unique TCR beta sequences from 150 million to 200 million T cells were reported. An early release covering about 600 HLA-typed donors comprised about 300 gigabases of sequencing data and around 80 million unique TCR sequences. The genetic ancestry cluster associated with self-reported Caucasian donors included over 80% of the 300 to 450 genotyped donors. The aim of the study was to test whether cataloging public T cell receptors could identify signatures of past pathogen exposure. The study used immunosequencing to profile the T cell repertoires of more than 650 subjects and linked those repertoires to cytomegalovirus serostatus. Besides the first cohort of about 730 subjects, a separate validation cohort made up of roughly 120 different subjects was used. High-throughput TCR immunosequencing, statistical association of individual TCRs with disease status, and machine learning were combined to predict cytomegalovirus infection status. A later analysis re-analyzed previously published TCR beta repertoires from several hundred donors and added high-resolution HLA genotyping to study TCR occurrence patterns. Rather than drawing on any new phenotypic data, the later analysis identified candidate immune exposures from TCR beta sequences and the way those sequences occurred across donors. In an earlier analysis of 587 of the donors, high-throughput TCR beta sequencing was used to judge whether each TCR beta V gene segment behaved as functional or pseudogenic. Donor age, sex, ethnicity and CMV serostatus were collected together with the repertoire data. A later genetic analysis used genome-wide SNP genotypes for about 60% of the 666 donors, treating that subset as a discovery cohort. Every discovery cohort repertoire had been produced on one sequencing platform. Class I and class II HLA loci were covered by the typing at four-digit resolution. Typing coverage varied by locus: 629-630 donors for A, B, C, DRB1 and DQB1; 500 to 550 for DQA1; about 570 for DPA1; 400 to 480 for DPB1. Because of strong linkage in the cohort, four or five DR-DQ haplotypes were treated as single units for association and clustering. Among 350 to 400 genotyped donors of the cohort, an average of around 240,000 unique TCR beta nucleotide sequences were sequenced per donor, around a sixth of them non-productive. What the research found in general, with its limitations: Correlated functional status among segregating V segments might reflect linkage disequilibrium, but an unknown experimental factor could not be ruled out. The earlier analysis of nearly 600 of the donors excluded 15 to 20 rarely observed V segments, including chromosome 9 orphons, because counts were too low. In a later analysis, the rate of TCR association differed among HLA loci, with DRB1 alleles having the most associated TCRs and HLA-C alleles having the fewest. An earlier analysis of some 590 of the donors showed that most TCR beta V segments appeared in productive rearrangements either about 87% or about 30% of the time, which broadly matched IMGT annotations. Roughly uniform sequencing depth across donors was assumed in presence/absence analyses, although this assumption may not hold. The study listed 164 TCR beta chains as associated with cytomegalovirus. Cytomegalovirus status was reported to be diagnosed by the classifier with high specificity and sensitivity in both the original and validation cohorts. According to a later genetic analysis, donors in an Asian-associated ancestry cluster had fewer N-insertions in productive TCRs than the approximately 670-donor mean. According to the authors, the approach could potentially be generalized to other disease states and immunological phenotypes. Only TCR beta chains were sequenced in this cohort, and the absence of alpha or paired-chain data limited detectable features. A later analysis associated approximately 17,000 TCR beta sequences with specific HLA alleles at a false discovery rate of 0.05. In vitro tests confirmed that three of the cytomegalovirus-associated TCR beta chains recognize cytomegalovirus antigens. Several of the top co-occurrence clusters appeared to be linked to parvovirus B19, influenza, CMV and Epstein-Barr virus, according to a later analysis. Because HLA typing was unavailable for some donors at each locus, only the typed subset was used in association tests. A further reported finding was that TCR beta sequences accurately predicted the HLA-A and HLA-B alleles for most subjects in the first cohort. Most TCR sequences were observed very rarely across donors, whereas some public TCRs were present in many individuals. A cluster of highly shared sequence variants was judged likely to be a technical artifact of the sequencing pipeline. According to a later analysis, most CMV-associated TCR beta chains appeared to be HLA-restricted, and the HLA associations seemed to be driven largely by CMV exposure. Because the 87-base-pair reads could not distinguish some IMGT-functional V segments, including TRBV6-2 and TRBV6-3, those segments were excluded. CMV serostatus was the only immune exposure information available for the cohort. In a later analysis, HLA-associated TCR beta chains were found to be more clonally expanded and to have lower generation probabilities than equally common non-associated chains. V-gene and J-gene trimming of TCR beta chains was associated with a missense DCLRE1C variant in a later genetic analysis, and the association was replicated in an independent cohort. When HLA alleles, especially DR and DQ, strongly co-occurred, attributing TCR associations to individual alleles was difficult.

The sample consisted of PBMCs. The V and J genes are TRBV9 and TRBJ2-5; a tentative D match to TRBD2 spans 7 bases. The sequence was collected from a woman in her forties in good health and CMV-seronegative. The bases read TGTGCCAGCAGCCCCCGGGGGCTAGCGGTGACCCAGTACTTC. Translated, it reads CASSPRGLAVTQYF.